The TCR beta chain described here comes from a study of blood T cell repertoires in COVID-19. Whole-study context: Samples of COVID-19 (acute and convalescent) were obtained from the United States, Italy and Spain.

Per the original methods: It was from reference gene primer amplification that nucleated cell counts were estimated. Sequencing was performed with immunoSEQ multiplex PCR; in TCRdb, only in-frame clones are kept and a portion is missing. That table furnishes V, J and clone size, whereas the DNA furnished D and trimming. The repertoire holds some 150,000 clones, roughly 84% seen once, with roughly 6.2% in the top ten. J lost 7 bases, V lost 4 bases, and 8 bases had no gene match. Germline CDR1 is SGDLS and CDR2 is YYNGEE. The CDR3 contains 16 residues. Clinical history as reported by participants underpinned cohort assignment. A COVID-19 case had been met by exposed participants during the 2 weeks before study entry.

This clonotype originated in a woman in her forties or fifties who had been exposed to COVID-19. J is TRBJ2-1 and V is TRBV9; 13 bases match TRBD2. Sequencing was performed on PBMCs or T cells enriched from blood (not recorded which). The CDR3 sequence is CASSTRTSGRGNEQFF. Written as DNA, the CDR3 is TGTGCCAGCAGCACTCGGACTAGCGGGAGAGGGAATGAGCAGTTCTTC.